This T cell receptor (beta chain) appears in the sequencing data of a study of CD8 T cells in Susac syndrome. V lost 2 bases and J lost 0, with 17 bases in between. Looked up from germline, CDR1 is SGHTA and CDR2 is FQGNSA. The CDR3 is 18 amino acids. With random hexamers, about 0.5 to 1 ug RNA was reverse transcribed. With immunoSEQ multiplex PCR, TCR beta CDR3 was amplified across 54 Vbeta and 13 Jbeta. TCRdb independently ran MiXCR on the immunoSEQ multiplex PCR reads; one entry per CDR3 protein. The sample lists roughly 150,000 distinct CDR3 sequences; less than 95% were seen once. Sequencing of TCR beta was undertaken in CD8+ and CD4+ T cells derived from blood. Both CD4+ and CD8+ T cells were negatively isolated, and TEMRA cells underwent FACS enrichment.

The gene calls are TRBV7-2 and TRBJ2-1; D might be TRBD1 (6 bases). This receptor was identified in a human donor with multiple sclerosis. The sequenced sample was CD4+ T cells from PBMCs. CDR3 coding DNA: TGTGCCAGCAGCTTAACAATCTTGGGACAAAGCTCCTACAATGAGCAGTTCTTC. As protein: CASSLTILGQSSYNEQFF.